Following are 16 T cell receptor beta chains from one sample sequenced in a study of shared clonotypes between healthy human individuals. Sequenced by immunoSEQ multiplex PCR; TCRdb stores in-frame clones only, minus some. The table shows around 450,000 clones, with around 75% occurring only once. The sequenced sample consisted of PBMCs. Receptors originate from a woman in her thirties or forties in good health. Some clones in this sample may be carry-over from other donors' samples.

The chain has TRBV6-1 and TRBJ2-1, with 11 bases aligning to TRBD2. Germline values: CDR1 MNHNS, CDR2 SASEGT. The junction had 10 bases not matched to a gene; V was cut back by 3 bases and J by 9 bases. There are 16 residues in the CDR3. CDR3 DNA: TGTGCCAGCAGTGATTTCGGGAGTAGCGGGAGGGTTGAGCAGTTCTTC. It codes for CASSDFGSSGRVEQFF.

In its sample, this clone was seen a few times. The gene calls are TRBV5-1 and TRBJ2-3; D call uncertain. Germline CDR1 reads SGHRS; CDR2 reads YFSETQ. CDR3 size: 14 residues. Trimming removed 0 bases from V and 0 bases from J, with 5 bases in between. In nucleotides, the CDR3 is TGCGCCAGCAGCTTGGGCGAAAGCACAGATACGCAGTATTTT. It specifies CASSLGESTDTQYF.

The chain couples TRBV30 to TRBJ1-6, with D tentatively TRBD1 (5 bases). Looked up from germline, CDR1 is GTSNPN and CDR2 is SVGIG (reference sequence). There are 14 residues in the CDR3. Trimming left V 2 bases short and J 9 bases short, with 14 bases between. In DNA, the CDR3 is TGTGCCTGGAGTACGGGACCTCTGGGTTCACCCCTCCACTTT. It encodes CAWSTGPLGSPLHF. Filled out from reference TRBV30 and TRBJ1-6, the complete variable domain reads SQTIHQWPATLVQPVGSPLSLECTVEGTSNPNLYWYRQAAGRGLQLLFYSVGIGQISSEVPQNLSASRPQDRQFILSSKKLLLSDSGFYLCAWSTGPLGSPLHFGNGTRLTVT.

In nucleotides, the CDR3 is TGTGCCAGCAGTTTAAGGAGCAATCAGCCCCAGCATTTT. Residues: CASSLRSNQPQHF. This chain uses TRBV27 with TRBJ1-5; the D is unclear. Per the germline V gene, CDR1 is MNHEY and CDR2 is SMNVEV (reference sequence). The CDR3 loop spans 13 amino acids. Trimming removed 2 bases from V and 1 base from J, with 3 bases in between.

The table lists this clone with a count of one. The chain links TRBV6-4 to TRBJ2-2; D gene ambiguous. The CDR3 extends over 14 amino acids. The germline V gene has CDR1 MRHNA and CDR2 SNTAGT. The V end was cut by 11 bases, the J end by 3 bases, with 16 bases between. This chain's CDR3 is CASRVGIDTGELFF. As DNA, the CDR3 is TGTGCCTCCCGTGTGGGGATCGACACCGGGGAGCTGTTTTTT.

This chain links TRBV28 with TRBJ2-2; D tentatively reads TRBD1 or TRBD2 (5 bases each). This CDR3 has 16 amino acids. V gave up 6 bases and J gave up 6 bases, with 20 bases separating them. Germline V CDR1 and CDR2: MDHEN, SYDVKM. CDR3 in amino acids: CASSPGPRGLSGELFF. As DNA, the CDR3 is TGTGCCAGCAGCCCGGGGCCAAGGGGCCTGTCCGGGGAGCTGTTTTTT. The entire variable domain, with the rest obtained from reference TRBV28 and TRBJ2-2, is as follows: DVKVTQSSRYLVKRTGEKVFLECVQDMDHENMFWYRQDPGLGLRLIYFSYDVKMKEKGDIPEGYSVSREKKERFSLILESASTNQTSMYLCASSPGPRGLSGELFFGEGSRLTVL.

To note about this clone: One base separates it from a far larger clone, so it is likely a read error. This chain joins TRBV6-1 and TRBJ2-3; possible D gene TRBD1, 6 bases. The CDR3 extends over 15 amino acids. V lost 4 bases and J lost 4, with 15 bases in between. Germline CDR1 is MNHNS and CDR2 is SASEGT. The CDR3 sequence: CASSGGGVGADTQYF. Here the CDR3 DNA reads TGTGCCAGCAGTGGAGGGGGAGTGGGGGCAGATACGCAGTATTTT.

This clone was recorded once. This chain links TRBV10-3 with TRBJ2-3; D is perhaps TRBD2 (5 bases). Germline CDR1 and CDR2: ENHRY and SYGVKD. This CDR3 comprises 14 residues. With 6 bases removed from V and 6 bases from J, the gap between germline ends came to 16 bases. The CDR3 spells CAIRRLSTGDTQYF. The CDR3 nucleotides read TGTGCCATCAGAAGGCTTAGCACGGGGGATACGCAGTATTTT.

About this clone: Other DNA variants within this sample encode the same CDR3. V gene TRBV6-6 combines with J gene TRBJ1-2, with 7 bases matching TRBD1. V was clipped by 2 bases and J by 8 bases; unmatched bases: 2. Germline CDR1 MNHNY, CDR2 SVGAGI (reference sequence). CDR3 length: 12 amino acids. DNA of the CDR3: TGTGCCAGCAGTTACCCGGACAGGGGCTACACCTTC. This translates into CASSYPDRGYTF.

This clone was seen just once. The V gene is TRBV18, the J gene TRBJ1-2, with 9 bases matching TRBD1. Germline V CDR1 and CDR2: KGHSH, LQKENI. CDR3 length: 15 amino acids. The V and J ends lost 2 bases and 4 bases, in that order; junction bases with no gene match: 5. This CDR3 reads CASSPLQGAFYGYTF. In DNA, the CDR3 is TGTGCCAGCTCACCATTACAGGGGGCGTTCTATGGCTACACCTTC.

Details on this clone: At one boundary the junction diverges from the germline segment, which might be a read error. The V call is TRBV29-1, the J call TRBJ2-5; TRBD2 matches at 13 bases. Germline loops: CDR1 SQVTM, CDR2 ANQGSEA. The CDR3 has 16 amino acids. The CDR3 bases are TGCAGCGTTGAAGAGCTCACTAGCGGGGGGGAAGAAACCCAGTACTTC. Protein product: CSVEELTSGGEETQYF.

This rearrangement joins TRBV11-3 to TRBJ2-2; 8 positions match TRBD1. This CDR3 comprises 14 residues. V trimming: 6 bases; J trimming: 5 bases; junction bases outside the gene matches: 5. Germline assignment: CDR1 SGHNT and CDR2 YENEEA. This chain's CDR3 is CASRQGEGTGELFF. CDR3 bases: TGTGCCAGCAGACAGGGGGAAGGAACCGGGGAGCTGTTTTTT.

The V call is TRBV28, the J call TRBJ1-5, with D possibly matching TRBD1 (6 bases). CDR3 size: 14 residues. Trimming left V 6 bases short and J 4 bases short, with 13 bases between. Germline V gene sequence: CDR1 MDHEN, CDR2 SYDVKM. The CDR3 sequence is CASSQGRSNQPQHF. The CDR3 nucleotides read TGTGCCAGCAGCCAGGGGCGCTCGAATCAGCCCCAGCATTTT. Based on the CDR3 plus reference TRBV28 and TRBJ1-5, the full variable domain is DVKVTQSSRYLVKRTGEKVFLECVQDMDHENMFWYRQDPGLGLRLIYFSYDVKMKEKGDIPEGYSVSREKKERFSLILESASTNQTSMYLCASSQGRSNQPQHFGDGTRLSIL.

V and J are TRBV5-1 and TRBJ2-3, with TRBD2 identical over 10 bases. Germline V lookup: CDR1 SGHRS, CDR2 YFSETQ. The ends lost 0 bases at V and 1 base at J; junction bases unmatched: 5. CDR3 length: 17 amino acids. Written as DNA, the CDR3 is TGCGCCAGCAGCTTGGGGTCAGGGACTAGCGGCACAGATACGCAGTATTTT. Translation: CASSLGSGTSGTDTQYF. Variable domain in full (rest from reference TRBV5-1 and TRBJ2-3): KAGVTQTPRYLIKTRGQQVTLSCSPISGHRSVSWYQQTPGQGLQFLFEYFSETQRNKGNFPGRFSGRQFSNSRSEMNVSTLELGDSALYLCASSLGSGTSGTDTQYFGPGTRLTVL.

This chain joins TRBV30 and TRBJ2-7; 8 bases align to TRBD2. Germline-derived CDR1 and CDR2 are GTSNPN and SVGIG (reference sequence). The CDR3 spans 14 residues. V was pared by 4 bases and J by 6 bases, with 11 bases of the junction left unmatched. Written as DNA, the CDR3 is TGTGCCTGGACCACCCCGGGGGGGGTACGCGAGCAGTACTTC. Its translation is CAWTTPGGVREQYF.

The CDR3: CASHRDRPLTGELFF. The DNA for the CDR3 is TGTGCCAGCCACCGGGACCGACCCCTCACCGGGGAGCTGTTTTTT. V and J are TRBV2 and TRBJ2-2, with D perhaps assigned TRBD1 or TRBD2 (5 bases each). The length of the CDR3 is 15 residues. Trimming removed 8 bases at V and 4 bases at J, with 17 bases between. Germline V gene data show CDR1 as SNHLY and CDR2 as FYNNEI.